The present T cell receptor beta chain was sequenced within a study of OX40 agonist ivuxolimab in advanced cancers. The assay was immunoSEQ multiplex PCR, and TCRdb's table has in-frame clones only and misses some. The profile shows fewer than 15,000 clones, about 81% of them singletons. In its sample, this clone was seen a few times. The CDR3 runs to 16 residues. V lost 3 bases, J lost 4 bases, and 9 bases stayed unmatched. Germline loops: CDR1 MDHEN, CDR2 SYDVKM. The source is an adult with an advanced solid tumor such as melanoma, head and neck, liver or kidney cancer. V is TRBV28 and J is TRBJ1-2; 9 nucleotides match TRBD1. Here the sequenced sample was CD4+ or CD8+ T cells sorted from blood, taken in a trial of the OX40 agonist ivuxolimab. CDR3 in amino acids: CASSLTSGTGTYGYTF. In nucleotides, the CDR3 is TGTGCCAGCAGTTTGACGTCCGGGACAGGGACCTATGGCTACACCTTC.